This TCR beta chain was recorded in a study of blood T cells in healthy people across ages (dated by TCRdb to between 2014 and 2017). General notes on the study: In model experiments, template switching captured roughly one uniquely barcoded TCR beta cDNA molecule for every two T cells. The study measured age-related changes in TCR beta repertoire diversity using deep sequencing normalized with unique cDNA molecular identifiers. The donors were split into four age groups: young (average around 17 years), middle-aged (roughly 42), aged (around 67) and long-lived (over 80). To avoid experimental bias, donors of different ages were randomly spread across the sequencing lanes. Using the same blood draw, the study looked at two additional independent replicas of 1 million unique cDNA reads for two donors, one aged 18 to 30 and the other aged 80 or older.

Regarding this clonotype: The target of this receptor is not known. Base qualities are not recorded, but no much larger clone differs from it by a single base.

Receptors were amplified or captured by 5' RACE. The second PCR ran for about 7 to 11 cycles and used a J-beta primer mix along with a sample-barcoded 5' primer. A unique molecular identifier was introduced onto each TCR beta cDNA molecule by a template-switch 5' adaptor carrying 12 random nucleotides. At least 2.5 million CDR3-containing paired-end reads were obtained from each sample. All of the RNA was converted into first-strand cDNA using the Mint cDNA synthesis kit, with a TRBC-specific oligonucleotide serving as the primer. All cDNA was treated with uracil-DNA glycosylase and then went through a first 18-cycle PCR with the universal primers M1SS and BC2_uni_R. The study's processing was this. For normalization, 1 million high-quality reads were randomly selected from each sample, with every read carrying a distinct molecular identifier. Instead of being binned into consensus sequences, reads with shared molecular identifiers were discarded. MiTCR, with a Q25 quality threshold and the strictest error-elimination algorithm, was used for CDR3 identification, clonotype clustering and error correction. A nonparametric unseen species model with Euler transformation was used to estimate lower-bound total TCR beta diversity. TCRdb trimmed public reads at Q25 via fastp, called clones via MiXCR and kept in-frame beta chains. CDR3 protein duplicates are merged, each entry listing the most common genes and DNA. Clone size and V and J calls follow TCRdb, not the original study. Here the sample has approximately 1,700,000 distinct CDR3 sequences; 30% to 40% occur a single time. The ten largest clonotypes hold 23% of the sample.

The 39 donors, aged about 6 to 95 years, were systemically healthy Caucasian individuals from Russia. Around 9.9 milliliters of peripheral blood were collected from each donor into EDTA-treated Vacutainer tubes. Ficoll-Paque density-gradient centrifugation was used to isolate PBMCs, with at least 6.5 million per sample. Total RNA was extracted from PBMCs with Trizol reagent, with at least 6 micrograms obtained per sample. The percentages of naive CD45RAhigh/CD27high T cells were determined by flow cytometry on a PBMC aliquot from every donor. Paper-wide results and their limitations: Observed TCR beta diversity correlated strongly with the percentage of naive T cells measured by flow cytometry. Because profiling used bulk unsorted PBMCs, naive and antigen-experienced compartments could not be compared conclusively. Because donor CMV infection status was unknown, age-related changes in expanded clonotypes were potentially confounded. Total diversity estimates from one million sequenced T cells were considered lower bounds and underestimates. As age increased, observed TCR beta diversity per million T cells dropped in a roughly linear way, and a significant reduction was already evident by age approximately 40. The long-lived group showed more naive CD4+ T cells, fewer expanded clones and increased TCR diversity than the aged group, suggesting age selection.

Between the V and J ends, shortened by 0 bases and 4 bases respectively, the junction contains 11 bases. From the cysteine through the phenylalanine, the CDR3 covers 16 amino acids. Only the CDR3 portion is preserved as DNA: 48 bases, with reading frame beginning at the first base. CDR1 is given as SGHRS and CDR2 as YFSETQ, both from the germline V gene. The chain links TRBV5-1 with TRBJ2-6; possibly the D gene is TRBD2, per 6 matching bases. This sequence originates from a human donor in good health. Material for sequencing was blood. At the DNA level, the sequence is TGCGCCAGCAGCTTGGCATGGGGGGAAGGGGCCAACGTCCTGACTTTC. Translated, this gives CASSLAWGEGANVLTF. The full variable domain, with segments outside the CDR3 supplied by the reference TRBV5-1 and TRBJ2-6 proteins, appears as KAGVTQTPRYLIKTRGQQVTLSCSPISGHRSVSWYQQTPGQGLQFLFEYFSETQRNKGNFPGRFSGRQFSNSRSEMNVSTLELGDSALYLCASSLAWGEGANVLTFGAGSRLTVL.